Below are 27 T cell receptor beta chains sequenced from a single sample in a study of cytomegalovirus exposure and HLA in healthy donors. The PCR employed 60 Vbeta primers together with 13 Jbeta primers. The repertoire was sequenced with immunoSEQ multiplex PCR; TCRdb's copy has only in-frame clones and lacks some. The repertoire holds about 61,000 clones, with more than 70% as singletons. What was sequenced was PBMCs. These receptor sequences come from a man aged 30-40 years in good health and CMV-seropositive.

This sequence joins TRBV21-1 and TRBJ2-1; the D call TRBD1 from the table was never checked on the DNA. TRBV21-1 is annotated as a pseudogene. This CDR3 comprises 16 residues. The CDR3 sequence is CVSSKVSKGWVGEQFF. The CDR3 DNA sequence: TGTGTCAGCAGCAAAGTGTCTAAGGGGTGGGTAGGTGAGCAGTTCTTC.

The V gene is TRBV9, the J gene TRBJ2-3, with TRBD2 matching 9 bases. V trimming: 0 bases; J trimming: 4 bases; junction bases outside the gene matches: 15. CDR1 SGDLS and CDR2 YYNGEE come from the germline V gene. The length of the CDR3 is 19 residues. The CDR3 region has the DNA TGTGCCAGCAGCGTAGCTTTAATGAGTGTAGCGGGAGAGGCAGATACGCAGTATTTT. Translating it yields CASSVALMSVAGEADTQYF.

The V and J genes are TRBV27 and TRBJ2-7; 14 nucleotides align to TRBD2. This CDR3 region has 15 residues. The V segment lost 5 bases and the J segment 7 bases; nucleotides outside the gene matches: 7. Germline loops: CDR1 MNHEY, CDR2 SMNVEV (reference sequence). The DNA of the CDR3 is TGTGCCAGCAGTCCCCCGGGACTAGCGGGAGAAGAGCAGTACTTC. Translated: CASSPPGLAGEEQYF.

This chain uses TRBV19 with TRBJ2-1; 9 bases agree with TRBD1. From germline, CDR1 is LNHDA and CDR2 SQIVND (reference sequence). V was pared by 6 bases and J by 4 bases, with 4 bases of the junction left unmatched. The CDR3 spans 14 residues. The CDR3, as DNA: TGTGCCAGTAGAAGACAGGGGGATTACAATGAGCAGTTCTTC. This sequence encodes CASRRQGDYNEQFF.

This chain links TRBV6-6 with TRBJ2-3; the match to TRBD2 covers 11 bases. CDR3 size: 16 residues. J gave up 1 base and V 6 bases, and 6 bases lay outside the gene matches. Germline assignment: CDR1 MNHNY and CDR2 SVGAGI (reference sequence). The DNA of the CDR3 is TGTGCCAGCAGACCCACTAGCGGGAGTGGCACAGATACGCAGTATTTT. Protein sequence: CASRPTSGSGTDTQYF.

The chain recombines TRBV11-3 with TRBJ2-3; D is perhaps TRBD2 (7 bases). Germline V gene sequence: CDR1 SGHNT, CDR2 YENEEA. There are 15 residues in the CDR3. Trimming stripped 2 bases from V and 0 bases from J, with 9 bases between. The CDR3 region has the DNA TGTGCCAGCAGCTTACGGGGGGCAAGCACAGATACGCAGTATTTT. It translates to CASSLRGASTDTQYF.

The chain links TRBV27 to TRBJ2-1; 11 bases match TRBD2. Unmatched junction bases numbered 13, after V lost 3 bases and J lost 9 bases. Germline V gives CDR1 MNHEY, CDR2 SMNVEV (reference sequence). The CDR3 loop spans 17 amino acids. The CDR3 sequence is CASSFLAGGLGAIEQFF. CDR3 DNA sequence: TGTGCCAGCAGTTTTCTAGCGGGAGGCCTTGGGGCAATTGAGCAGTTCTTC.

The V call is TRBV13, the J call TRBJ2-3; D is perhaps TRBD2 (6 bases). Germline CDR1 is PRHDT and CDR2 is FYEKMQ (reference sequence). The CDR3 covers 14 residues. Trimming took off 1 base at V and 5 bases at J, with 10 bases between the two ends. The CDR3 loop reads CASSLVGGRDTQYF. The CDR3 DNA sequence: TGTGCCAGCAGCTTAGTGGGGGGTAGAGATACGCAGTATTTT.

The V and J genes are TRBV7-9 and TRBJ1-5, with a weak D call TRBD1 (6 bases). The V end was cut by 7 bases, the J end by 3 bases, with 22 bases between. Germline CDR1 SEHNR, CDR2 FQNEAQ (reference sequence). There are 17 residues in the CDR3. CDR3 DNA: TGTGCCAGCACCTTCCGACAGGCTGAGGGTGCCAATCAGCCCCAGCATTTT. It specifies CASTFRQAEGANQPQHF.

The chain is built from TRBV7-6 and TRBJ1-2; no clear D gene. The CDR3 totals 16 residues. Trimming stripped 1 base from V and 0 bases from J, with 12 bases between. The germline V gene has CDR1 SGHVS and CDR2 FNYEAQ. The CDR3 DNA sequence: TGTGCCAGCAGCTTAGTCCCCGGAGGTACTAACTATGGCTACACCTTC. Translated: CASSLVPGGTNYGYTF.

This clone was recorded a few times. This rearrangement joins TRBV5-4 to TRBJ2-1, with 14 bases aligning to TRBD2. The CDR3 contains 14 residues. V lost 9 bases, J lost 10 bases, and 9 bases stayed unmatched. CDR1 is SGHNT, CDR2 YYREEE, per germline (reference sequence). The CDR3 nucleotides read TGTGCCACCAAGGGACTAGCGGGAGTGGAAGAGCAGTTCTTC. Residues: CATKGLAGVEEQFF. Together with reference TRBV5-4 and TRBJ2-1, the CDR3 gives the full variable domain: ETGVTQSPTHLIKTRGQQVTLRCSSQSGHNTVSWYQQALGQGPQFIFQYYREEENGRGNFPPRFSGLQFPNYSSELNVNALELDDSALYLCATKGLAGVEEQFFGPGTRLTVL.

The V call is TRBV7-3, the J call TRBJ2-2; TRBD2 matches at 12 bases. V was pared by 5 bases and J by 3 bases, with 4 bases of the junction left unmatched. Germline V gives CDR1 SGHTA, CDR2 FQGTGA. The CDR3 is 16 amino acids. The CDR3 coding sequence is TGTGCCAGCAGCAAGGGACTAGCGGGTGACACCGGGGAGCTGTTTTTT. Protein: CASSKGLAGDTGELFF.

CDR3 sequence reads: CASSQTGNLYGYTF. The CDR3 bases are TGTGCCAGCAGCCAGACAGGGAATTTGTATGGCTACACCTTC. This chain links TRBV6-6 with TRBJ1-2; 7 bases align to TRBD1. Germline V gene sequence: CDR1 MNHNY, CDR2 SVGAGI (reference sequence). V lost 6 bases, J lost 5 bases, and 9 bases stayed unmatched. The CDR3 consists of 14 residues.

This rearrangement joins TRBV19 to TRBJ1-5; 8 nucleotides align to TRBD1. J gave up 5 bases and V 6 bases, and 3 bases lay outside the gene matches. Looked up from germline, CDR1 is LNHDA and CDR2 is SQIVND (reference sequence). The CDR3 contains 13 residues. The CDR3 loop reads CASSPQGDQPQHF. The CDR3 DNA reads as TGTGCCAGTAGCCCACAGGGGGATCAGCCCCAGCATTTT.

The chain combines TRBV7-9 with TRBJ1-2; D gene unclear. V lost 2 bases, J lost 8 bases, and 15 bases lay in between. Germline V lookup: CDR1 SEHNR, CDR2 FQNEAQ (reference sequence). CDR3 size: 14 residues. The CDR3 DNA follows: TGTGCCAGCAGCTTAAGCGGTACAAACCAAGGCTACACCTTC. Residues: CASSLSGTNQGYTF.

CDR3 in amino acids: CASSLVSGRSSEQFF. The CDR3 DNA reads TGTGCCAGCAGCTTAGTAAGCGGTAGGTCGAGTGAGCAGTTCTTC. This chain links TRBV13 with TRBJ2-1; tentative D call: TRBD2 (5 bases). Germline V gives CDR1 PRHDT, CDR2 FYEKMQ (reference sequence). CDR3 length equals 15 residues. The germline V and J ends were trimmed by 1 base and 9 bases, with 16 bases remaining between them.

The chain is built from TRBV7-9 and TRBJ2-5; tentatively, D is TRBD1 (6 bases). CDR1 is SEHNR, CDR2 FQNEAQ, per germline (reference sequence). V gave up 4 bases and J gave up 3 bases, with 15 bases separating them. This CDR3 has 15 residues. CDR3: CASSWGSYREETQYF. CDR3 sequence (DNA): TGTGCCAGCAGCTGGGGGTCGTACAGGGAAGAGACCCAGTACTTC.

There are a few counts of this clone. The chain links TRBV5-1 to TRBJ2-7, with 9 bases fitting TRBD1. V lost 3 bases to trimming and J lost 5 bases; unmatched junction nucleotides: 6. This CDR3 contains 14 residues. Germline lookup yields CDR1 SGHRS and CDR2 YFSETQ. The CDR3 sequence is CASSSGTGFHEQYF. In DNA form, the CDR3 reads TGCGCCAGCAGCTCCGGGACAGGGTTCCACGAGCAGTACTTC.

CDR3 region: CAWSSRGETQYF. DNA for the CDR3: TGTGCCTGGAGCAGTCGGGGGGAGACCCAGTACTTC. The chain recombines TRBV30 with TRBJ2-7, with D perhaps TRBD2 (6 bases). The J call may be mistaken, given a closer DNA end match to TRBJ2-5. The CDR3 length is 12 residues. The germline CDR1 and CDR2 sequences are GTSNPN and SVGIG (reference sequence).

This chain joins TRBV7-2 and TRBJ1-1; a weak D match, TRBD1 (5 bases). In germline, CDR1 is SGHTA, CDR2 FQGNSA. The V and J ends lost 1 base and 3 bases respectively, with 6 bases between them. The CDR3 covers 13 residues. The CDR3 sequence: CASSLGQHTEAFF. The CDR3 DNA reads as TGTGCCAGCAGCTTAGGACAGCACACTGAAGCTTTCTTT.

The chain links TRBV28 to TRBJ1-1, with D possibly TRBD1 on 6 matching bases. CDR3 length equals 15 residues. The ends were cut back, 1 base at V and 0 bases at J, with 9 bases in the middle. Germline assignment: CDR1 MDHEN and CDR2 SYDVKM. The CDR3 nucleotides are TGTGCCAGCAGTTTATTTGGACAGATGAACACTGAAGCTTTCTTT. This encodes CASSLFGQMNTEAFF.

This sequence joins TRBV28 and TRBJ1-6, with TRBD1 identical over 8 bases. Per the germline V gene, CDR1 is MDHEN and CDR2 is SYDVKM. Unmatched junction bases numbered 4, after V lost 6 bases and J lost 3 bases. The CDR3 consists of 15 residues. CDR3 residues: CASRETGVYNSPLHF. CDR3 in DNA: TGTGCCAGCAGGGAGACAGGGGTCTATAATTCACCCCTCCACTTT.

The J gene is TRBJ2-1, the V gene TRBV6-5; 9 bases fit TRBD1. Germline CDR1 MNHEY, CDR2 SVGAGI. V trimming: 0 bases; J trimming: 7 bases; junction bases outside the gene matches: 4. The CDR3 loop spans 15 amino acids. As DNA, the CDR3 is TGTGCCAGCAGTTACTCAGGGACAGGGATAAATGAGCAGTTCTTC. As protein: CASSYSGTGINEQFF.

V is TRBV7-9 and J is TRBJ1-2; 7 nucleotides match TRBD1. There are 14 residues in the CDR3. The trim removed 5 bases at V and 0 bases at J, leaving 3 bases unmatched. Per the germline V gene, CDR1 is SEHNR and CDR2 is FQNEAQ (reference sequence). CDR3 residues: CASSPDRANYGYTF. CDR3 coding DNA: TGTGCCAGCAGCCCAGACAGGGCTAACTATGGCTACACCTTC.

The gene calls are TRBV6-1 and TRBJ1-2, with no clear D. The germline gives CDR1 MNHNS, CDR2 SASEGT. The CDR3 loop spans 15 amino acids. V gave up 2 bases and J gave up 7 bases, with 17 bases separating them. The CDR3 coding sequence is TGTGCCAGCAGTGAATTCATTTTTGTCTCGGGTGGCTACACCTTC. It codes for CASSEFIFVSGGYTF.

The genes are TRBV28 and TRBJ1-6, with D tentatively TRBD1 (6 bases). V dropped 3 bases and J dropped 0 bases, with 15 bases sitting between them. Germline loops: CDR1 MDHEN, CDR2 SYDVKM. This CDR3 comprises 18 residues. The CDR3 here is CASSLTGFQSSYNSPLHF. In nucleotides, the CDR3 is TGTGCCAGCAGTTTGACAGGATTCCAAAGCTCCTATAATTCACCCCTCCACTTT.

The CDR3 spells CASSLDLPGYGYTF. CDR3 coding DNA: TGTGCCAGCAGCTTAGATTTACCGGGTTATGGCTACACCTTC. The gene calls are TRBV7-2 and TRBJ1-2; D ambiguous. Trimming removed 1 base at V and 5 bases at J, with 11 bases between. The CDR3 contains 14 residues. Germline CDR1 and CDR2: SGHTA and FQGNSA.